This TCR beta chain originates from a study of T cells in Graves' hyperthyroidism and ophthalmopathy. Overall study: Pretreatment peripheral blood was obtained at initial diagnosis. Study-wide results and caveats: Appearing also in blood were most of the thyroid clonotypes expanded above 0.001.

Germline CDR1 SEHNR, CDR2 FQNEAQ (reference sequence). With 5 bases removed from V and 5 bases from J, the gap between germline ends came to 15 bases. The CDR3 loop spans 14 amino acids. As for this clonotype: As yet, its antigen is unknown.

No progression to ophthalmopathy during 18 months of follow-up defined stable disease. RNA transcripts provided the source from which TCR beta CDR3 regions were amplified. When the TCR CDR3 underwent first-round RT-PCR, the HTBI primer set was used. TCRdb reanalysed the multiplex PCR reads using MiXCR and keeps one entry per CDR3 protein. The repertoire consists of about 350,000 distinct CDR3 sequences, with about 15% occurring once and the leading ten covering about 26%. Sequenced: blood. This TCR was sampled from a woman in her twenties or thirties with Graves' hyperthyroidism. The chain links TRBV7-9 to TRBJ2-5; D call uncertain. The CDR3: CASSPGGMVETQYF. CDR3 bases: TGTGCCAGCAGCCCCGGTGGGATGGTGGAGACCCAGTACTTC.